This T cell receptor beta chain stems from a study of shared clonotypes between healthy human individuals. Naive CD8 cells, CD45RO-negative and positively selected for CCR7, excluded terminally differentiated effector memory CD45RA+ cells. Several immunoSEQ plates received, in even portions, the genomic DNA of each subset. Repertoires were generated with immunoSEQ multiplex PCR, while TCRdb's copy carries only in-frame clones and drops some. Here the sample spans about 2.1 million clones, over 85% being singletons. The sample taken for sequencing was naive CD8+ T cells from PBMCs. The clonotype originates from a man aged 18 to 30 in good health. Some clones in this sample may be carry-over from other donors' samples.

The CDR3 region has the DNA TGTGCCAGCAGTTACTTAGAGGACTACGAGCAGTACTTC. Amino acid sequence: CASSYLEDYEQYF. The chain has TRBV6-5 and TRBJ2-7; no reliable D call. There are 13 residues in the CDR3. Germline V gene sequence: CDR1 MNHEY, CDR2 SVGAGI. The ends were cut back, 1 base at V and 3 bases at J, with 7 bases in the middle.